The 17 T cell receptor beta chains below were found in one sample sequenced in a study of blood T cell repertoires in COVID-19. Repertoires were generated with immunoSEQ multiplex PCR, while TCRdb's copy carries only in-frame clones and drops some. The table shows 100,000 to 150,000 clones, with about 84% occurring only once. Sequencing input: peripheral blood. The receptors stem from a human donor in a cohort sampled during active COVID-19.

This chain connects TRBV6-2 or TRBV6-3 to TRBJ1-2, with 7 bases fitting TRBD1. CDR1 is MNHEY and CDR2 is SVGEGT in the germline V gene. The CDR3 is made up of 16 amino acids. Trimming at V came to 0 bases and at J to 0 bases, leaving 4 bases not matched to a gene. In nucleotides, the CDR3 is TGTGCCAGCAGTTACTCAGGGACAGAAGCTAACTATGGCTACACCTTC. Translation gives CASSYSGTEANYGYTF.

The rearrangement links TRBV5-1 to TRBJ2-7, with 9 bases fitting TRBD2. V dropped 5 bases and J dropped 7; count of bases not matched to a gene: 10. The CDR3 runs 14 residues. Germline V lookup: CDR1 SGHRS, CDR2 YFSETQ. As DNA, the CDR3 is TGCGCCAGCAGGGGGCGGGAGGGCCCCGGTGAGCAGTACTTC. This gives the protein CASRGREGPGEQYF.

The rearrangement uses TRBV3-1 (or the pseudogene TRBV3-2) and TRBJ2-7; a possible D gene is TRBD2 (6 bases). The CDR3 sequence is 13 residues long. CDR1 and CDR2 from the germline V gene are LGHDT and YNNKEL (reference sequence). The DNA for the CDR3 is TGTGCTAAGGAGCGGGCGAGCTCCTACGAGCAGTACTTC. Protein product: CAKERASSYEQYF.

Concerning this clone: Different DNA sequences within this sample yield the same CDR3. This chain connects TRBV18 to TRBJ1-5; 7 positions match TRBD1. Per the germline V gene, CDR1 is KGHSH and CDR2 is LQKENI. This CDR3 comprises 15 residues. The ends lost 3 bases at V and 2 bases at J; junction bases unmatched: 4. CDR3: CASSPQGGGNQPQHF. In nucleotides, the CDR3 is TGTGCCAGCTCACCTCAGGGGGGTGGCAATCAGCCCCAGCATTTT.

This clone showed up just a few times. V is TRBV28 and J is TRBJ1-2; D might be TRBD1 (6 bases). CDR1 is MDHEN, CDR2 SYDVKM, per germline. The CDR3 spans 13 residues. Trimming cost V 8 bases and J 7 bases, with 17 bases left between them. Here the CDR3 reads CASSLGRGFGYTF. CDR3 DNA: TGTGCCAGCTCCTTAGGGAGGGGGTTTGGCTACACCTTC.

The chain is built from TRBV10-2 and TRBJ2-7, with TRBD2 identical over 7 bases. J lost 3 bases, V lost 10 bases, and 3 bases had no gene match. In germline, CDR1 is WSHSY, CDR2 SAAADI. The CDR3 consists of 11 residues. DNA of the CDR3: TGCGCCACCAAGCGGGACTACGAGCAGTACTTC. Its protein product is CATKRDYEQYF.

This chain uses TRBV7-9 with TRBJ2-6, with TRBD1 matching over 7 bases. This CDR3 is 16 amino acids long. J lost 3 bases, V lost 4 bases, and 6 bases had no gene match. CDR1 is SEHNR, CDR2 FQNEAQ, per germline (reference sequence). The CDR3 DNA sequence: TGTGCCAGCAGCTCGCTTACAGGGGTTGGGGCCAACGTCCTGACTTTC. Translation gives CASSSLTGVGANVLTF.

The CDR3 region is CASSQTGVHTDTQYF. CDR3 bases: TGCGCCAGCAGCCAAACAGGGGTCCATACAGATACGCAGTATTTT. This chain links TRBV4-3 with TRBJ2-3; 7 bases map to TRBD1. Germline V CDR1 and CDR2: LGHNA, YSLEER. The CDR3 length is 15 residues. V dropped 2 bases and J dropped 3; count of bases not matched to a gene: 5.

CDR3 nucleotide sequence: TGTGCCAGTAGTCCAACAGGAGACATGAACACTGAAGCTTTCTTT. It is translated as CASSPTGDMNTEAFF. This sequence joins TRBV19 and TRBJ1-1; a possible D gene is TRBD1 (5 bases). Germline V gene sequence: CDR1 LNHDA, CDR2 SQIVND (reference sequence). The CDR3 is made up of 15 amino acids. Trimming shortened V by 5 bases and J by 0 bases, and 13 bases separated the two germline ends. The full variable domain, its missing parts supplied by reference TRBV19 and TRBJ1-1, is DGGITQSPKYLFRKEGQNVTLSCEQNLNHDAMYWYRQDPGQGLRLIYYSQIVNDFQKGDIAEGYSVSREKKESFPLTVTSAQKNPTAFYLCASSPTGDMNTEAFFGQGTRLTVV.

V usage is TRBV7-9 and J usage is TRBJ1-2; no clear D. The V and J ends lost 6 bases and 3 bases respectively, with 14 bases between them. Germline CDR1 is SEHNR and CDR2 is FQNEAQ (reference sequence). This CDR3 has 14 residues. The CDR3 DNA follows: TGTGCCAGCAGTCCTAGCGGGCCTCACTATGGCTACACCTTC. This encodes CASSPSGPHYGYTF.

The chain carries TRBV7-9 and TRBJ2-1; 7 bases map to TRBD2. The germline CDR1 and CDR2 sequences are SEHNR and FQNEAQ (reference sequence). This CDR3 has 11 amino acids. The V segment lost 5 bases and the J segment 13 bases; nucleotides outside the gene matches: 5. The CDR3 region has the DNA TGTGCCAGCAGCACCGGGACTACCCAGTTCTTC. This encodes CASSTGTTQFF.

This clone was seen a handful of times. The chain employs TRBV28 and TRBJ1-5; no definite D call. The length of the CDR3 is 12 residues. Germline V CDR1 and CDR2: MDHEN, SYDVKM. The V and J ends lost 2 bases and 15 bases respectively, with 14 bases between them. The CDR3 loop is CASSLKPGIPHF. CDR3 in DNA: TGTGCCAGCAGTTTAAAGCCCGGGATCCCGCATTTT.

This chain joins TRBV24-1 and TRBJ2-3; 13 nucleotides match TRBD2. CDR3 length: 16 amino acids. Losses at the gene ends were 3 bases for V and 4 bases for J; bases not matched to a gene: 3. In germline, CDR1 is KGHDR, CDR2 SFDVKD. CDR3 bases: TGTGCCACCAGTGATACTAGCGGGAGGGCCCCAGATACGCAGTATTTT. This codes for CATSDTSGRAPDTQYF.

This clone occurred once. The CDR3 region is CASSQDASGGLAKNIQYF. Written as DNA, the CDR3 is TGCGCCAGCAGCCAAGACGCTAGCGGGGGGCTAGCCAAAAACATTCAGTACTTC. This rearrangement joins TRBV4-1 to TRBJ2-4, with 11 bases identical to TRBD2. V dropped 0 bases and J dropped 0; count of bases not matched to a gene: 4. The CDR3 sequence is 18 residues long. CDR1 is MGHRA, CDR2 YSYEKL, per germline.

The chain uses TRBV6-5 and TRBJ2-1; D gene uncertain. This CDR3 contains 13 residues. The V end lost 6 bases, the J end lost 5 bases, and 11 bases lay between the germline ends. The germline V gene encodes CDR1 MNHEY and CDR2 SVGAGI. The CDR3: CASRMTLNNEQFF. CDR3 nucleotide sequence: TGTGCCAGCAGAATGACACTCAACAATGAGCAGTTCTTC.

The rearrangement joins TRBV29-1 to TRBJ2-1, with D perhaps TRBD1 (5 bases). CDR3 length: 16 amino acids. V gave up 0 bases and J gave up 3 bases, with 15 bases separating them. Germline V gives CDR1 SQVTM, CDR2 ANQGSEA. The CDR3 DNA reads TGCAGCGTTGAAGAGGCCGATTTGGGGCTCTACAATGAGCAGTTCTTC. It specifies CSVEEADLGLYNEQFF.

The V gene is TRBV7-2, the J gene TRBJ2-1, with D tentatively TRBD2 (6 bases). There are 14 residues in the CDR3. V was cut by 1 base and J by 10 bases, with 14 bases left in between. Germline values: CDR1 SGHTA, CDR2 FQGNSA. CDR3 sequence (DNA): TGTGCCAGCAGCTTAGAGTGGCGGGCGGGAGAGCAGTTCTTC. It encodes CASSLEWRAGEQFF.